The T cell receptor beta chain described here comes from a study of CD8 T cells in ankylosing spondylitis. The length of the CDR3 is 13 residues. V gave up 4 bases and J gave up 2 bases, with 6 bases separating them. Germline CDR1 is KGHDR and CDR2 is SFDVKD. This clonotype was recorded a few times. Antigen specificity is unknown. Study conclusions and caveats: Both synovial fluid and blood in reactive arthritis had previously been reported to carry some motif variants. Reported data indicate significant enrichment of disease-linked clones within matched ankylosing spondylitis synovial fluid. CD8+ by phenotype, disease-linked clones were relatively rare in peripheral blood. Within ankylosing spondylitis blood, a TCR beta motif made up of roughly eight highly homologous variants appeared to be characteristic.

Quantitative 5'-RACE with molecular barcodes generated TCR beta libraries. Via MiXCR, TCRdb re-called the 5' RACE reads, giving one row per CDR3 protein. The sample has approximately 400,000 distinct CDR3 sequences, approximately 17% seen once. Input material: blood, either unsorted or a sorted T cell fraction (not recorded which). This sequence originates from a male donor with ankylosing spondylitis. J is TRBJ2-3 and V is TRBV24-1; D gene unclear. The CDR3 loop reads CATSDHYTDTQYF. CDR3 sequence (DNA): TGTGCCACCAGTGACCACTACACAGATACGCAGTATTTT.